This section outlines one T cell receptor beta chain sequence together with its context. The sample originates from a study of shared clonotypes between healthy human individuals. Only CD45RO-negative cells positively selected for CCR7 counted as naive CD8 cells, so terminally differentiated effector memory CD45RA+ cells were excluded. The CDR3 is 14 residues long. Germline V gene data show CDR1 as SQVTM and CDR2 as ANQGSEA. Trimming left V 1 base short and J 4 bases short, with 14 bases between. TCRdb's copy holds only in-frame clones and misses some; the assay was immunoSEQ multiplex PCR. This sample carries around 1.9 million clones, about 94% of them seen once, and the ten largest clones take around 1.7%.

The chain joins TRBV29-1 to TRBJ2-7; possible D gene TRBD2, 5 bases. The sequencing sample was made of naive CD8+ T cells from PBMCs. The sequence was collected from a man younger than 30 in good health. Some clones in this sample may be carry-over from other donors' samples. CDR3 amino acids: CSVEGGERRYEQYF. The DNA for the CDR3 is TGCAGCGTTGAAGGGGGAGAAAGGCGGTACGAGCAGTACTTC.